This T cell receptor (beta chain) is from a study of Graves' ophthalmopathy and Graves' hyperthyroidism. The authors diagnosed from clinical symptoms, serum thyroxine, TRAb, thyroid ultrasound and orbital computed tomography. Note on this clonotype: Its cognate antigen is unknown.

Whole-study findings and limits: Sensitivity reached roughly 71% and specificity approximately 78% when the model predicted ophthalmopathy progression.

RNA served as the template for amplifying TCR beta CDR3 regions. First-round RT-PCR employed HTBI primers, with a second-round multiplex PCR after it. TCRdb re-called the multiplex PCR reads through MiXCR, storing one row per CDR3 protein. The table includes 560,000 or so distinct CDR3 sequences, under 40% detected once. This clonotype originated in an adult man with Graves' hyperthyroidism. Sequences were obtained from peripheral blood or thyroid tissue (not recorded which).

In DNA, the CDR3 is TGCAGTGCGAAAGGCCTAAGGACAGGTAATAGCAATCAGCCCCAGCATTTT. Its translation is CSAKGLRTGNSNQPQHF. This chain uses TRBV20-1 with TRBJ1-5; 7 bases map to TRBD1. The V and J ends lost 6 bases and 0 bases, in that order; junction bases with no gene match: 14. CDR3 size: 17 residues. The germline gives CDR1 DFQATT, CDR2 SNEGSKA (reference sequence).